This TCR beta chain was observed in a study of T-cell memory formation after mild COVID-19. About the study: Across donors, TCR clusters were largely donor specific. Regarding the study as a whole: While clones contracting from day 15 to 85 were balanced between CD4 and CD8, later expanders leaned CD4+. CD4+ contracting clones were mainly CM and EM; CD8+ ones, EMRA.

5'RACE primed from the constant segment yielded TCR alpha and TCR beta cDNA libraries bearing sample barcodes and UMIs. MiXCR, applied by TCRdb to the 5' RACE reads, yields one record per CDR3 protein. The data contain about 390,000 distinct CDR3 sequences, approximately 16% of them seen just once; the ten biggest clones take up about 22%. A note on this clonotype: Its target is not known.

Germline V gene sequence: CDR1 DFQATT, CDR2 SNEGSKA (reference sequence). V dropped 4 bases and J dropped 0 bases, with 4 bases sitting between them. The CDR3 spans 13 residues. The chain carries TRBV20-1 and TRBJ1-6; D unclear. Input material: PBMCs or a T cell subset sorted from them (not recorded which). The receptor's source is a man aged 18 to 29 who had mild COVID-19 (a few samples of this study predate the infection). Cell type and time point are not known. CDR3 bases: TGCAGTGCTAAGAGCTCCTATAATTCACCCCTCCACTTT. Its translation: CSAKSSYNSPLHF.